A single sample gave rise to the 19 T cell receptor beta chains below, sequenced in a study of blood T cell repertoires in COVID-19 (dated by TCRdb to 2019 to 2021). Library preparation was by the immunoSEQ multiplex PCR assay. Drawn from immuneACCESS, this table holds only the in-frame rearrangements with V and J called that TCRdb kept. Clones are partly lost; checked studies trace under half to an unresolved V gene and leave the rest unexplained. This sample has about 360,000 clones in its table, and around 87% of those were observed once. Jointly, the top ten make up roughly 1.4% of the sample. Material: PBMCs or T cells enriched from blood (not recorded which). These receptors originate from a man in his thirties or forties who had recovered from COVID-19.

The chain employs TRBV7-6 and TRBJ2-7, with TRBD1 matching 10 bases. Germline trimming cut 3 bases from V and 2 bases from J; bases unmatched to any gene: 4. The CDR3 runs 15 residues. Looked up from germline, CDR1 is SGHVS and CDR2 is FNYEAQ. Here the CDR3 DNA reads TGTGCCAGCAGCTTGGCGGGACAGGGGACCTACGAGCAGTACTTC. Its protein is CASSLAGQGTYEQYF.

V and J are TRBV10-1 and TRBJ2-4, with D possibly matching TRBD2 (6 bases). Germline lookup yields CDR1 WNHNN and CDR2 SYGVQD (reference sequence). Trimming removed 2 bases from V and 4 bases from J, with 9 bases in between. The CDR3 is 14 amino acids. CDR3: CASSEGGSKNIQYF. The CDR3 region has the DNA TGCGCCAGCAGTGAGGGGGGGAGTAAAAACATTCAGTACTTC.

This sequence joins TRBV10-3 and TRBJ1-1; D gene uncertain. Between the trimmed V and J ends, which lost 8 bases and 4 bases, there was a span of 11 bases. This CDR3 region has 12 residues. Looked up from germline, CDR1 is ENHRY and CDR2 is SYGVKD. The CDR3 sequence: CAIGGGGTEAFF. CDR3 in DNA: TGTGCCATCGGCGGAGGTGGCACTGAAGCTTTCTTT.

The genes are TRBV19 and TRBJ2-5; 7 positions match TRBD1. Germline CDR1 and CDR2: LNHDA and SQIVND (reference sequence). V shed 5 bases, J shed 2 bases, and the junction held 8 bases outside the gene matches. There are 15 residues in the CDR3. This CDR3 reads CASSAFGTVQETQYF. The DNA for the CDR3 is TGTGCCAGTAGTGCGTTTGGGACAGTACAAGAGACCCAGTACTTC.

The table lists this clone with a count of one. The chain is built from TRBV2 and TRBJ2-2; 7 bases are a match to TRBD1. This CDR3 region has 13 residues. CDR1 and CDR2 from the germline V gene are SNHLY and FYNNEI. Trimming took 9 bases from V and 0 from J; bases not matched to a gene: 1. The CDR3 nucleotides are TGTGCCAGGGGGACAGCGAACACCGGGGAGCTGTTTTTT. Amino acid sequence: CARGTANTGELFF. The variable domain in full, completed from reference TRBV2 and TRBJ2-2, reads EPEVTQTPSHQVTQMGQEVILRCVPISNHLYFYWYRQILGQKVEFLVSFYNNEISEKSEIFDDQFSVERPDGSNFTLKIRSTKLEDSAMYFCARGTANTGELFFGEGSRLTVL.

The chain joins TRBV12-5 to TRBJ1-5; the match to TRBD1 covers 8 bases. V was pared by 6 bases and J by 3 bases, with 7 bases of the junction left unmatched. The CDR3 totals 15 residues. Per germline, CDR1 LGHNT and CDR2 FRNRAP. CDR3 sequence reads: CASGHGQGNNQPQHF. In DNA form, the CDR3 reads TGTGCTAGTGGCCACGGACAGGGCAACAATCAGCCCCAGCATTTT. Full variable domain (outside the CDR3, taken from reference TRBV12-5 and TRBJ1-5): DARVTQTPRHKVTEMGQEVTMRCQPILGHNTVFWYRQTMMQGLELLAYFRNRAPLDDSGMPKDRFSAEMPDATLATLKIQPSEPRDSAVYFCASGHGQGNNQPQHFGDGTRLSIL.

CDR3 protein: CASSLGEDRGGYTF. CDR3 in DNA: TGTGCCAGCAGCTTAGGGGAGGATAGAGGTGGCTACACCTTC. The rearrangement links TRBV7-9 to TRBJ1-2; no clear D gene. Looked up from germline, CDR1 is SEHNR and CDR2 is FQNEAQ (reference sequence). The CDR3 length is 14 residues. Between the trimmed V and J ends, which lost 1 base and 7 bases, there was a span of 13 bases.

The gene calls are TRBV5-5 and TRBJ1-2; TRBD1 matches at 7 bases. Germline CDR1 is SGHKS and CDR2 is YYEKEE (reference sequence). This CDR3 region has 13 residues. V shed 5 bases and J 7 bases; nucleotides not matched to a gene: 8. CDR3 DNA sequence: TGTGCCAGCAGACCCACAGGGGCTCGTGGCTACACCTTC. Amino acids: CASRPTGARGYTF.

V is TRBV29-1 and J is TRBJ1-2, with 7 bases identical to TRBD1. This CDR3 has 17 residues. Germline trimming cut 0 bases from V and 5 bases from J; bases unmatched to any gene: 15. The germline CDR1 and CDR2 sequences are SQVTM and ANQGSEA. The DNA for the CDR3 is TGCAGCGTTGAAGAGTTATTACAGGGGAAAGGTGAATATGGCTACACCTTC. This gives the protein CSVEELLQGKGEYGYTF.

The rearrangement uses TRBV12-3 or TRBV12-4 and TRBJ2-7; D is undetermined. The CDR3 contains 13 residues. V dropped 6 bases and J dropped 3 bases, with 12 bases sitting between them. CDR3 bases: TGTGCCAGCAGCAGAAGTACAAACTACGAGCAGTACTTC. This encodes CASSRSTNYEQYF.

V and J are TRBV5-6 and TRBJ2-2, with TRBD2 matching over 8 bases. After removal of 4 bases from V and 4 bases from J, the junction contained 12 bases not matched to a gene. This CDR3 spans 17 amino acids. In germline, CDR1 is SGHDT, CDR2 YYEEEE. The CDR3 DNA reads TGTGCCAGCAGCCCTGGGGGAATAGCGGGGAGCACCGGGGAGCTGTTTTTT. The encoded protein is CASSPGGIAGSTGELFF.

The rearrangement uses TRBV27 and TRBJ1-1; D remains unclear. Germline V gene data show CDR1 as MNHEY and CDR2 as SMNVEV (reference sequence). V lost 5 bases to trimming and J lost 6 bases, with 16 bases between them. This CDR3 has 14 amino acids. The CDR3 DNA reads TGTGCCAGCAGTGCTTGGGAGGGAGAGGCTGAAGCTTTCTTT. It specifies CASSAWEGEAEAFF.

The genes are TRBV27 and TRBJ1-2; D is perhaps TRBD1 (5 bases). Per germline, CDR1 MNHEY and CDR2 SMNVEV (reference sequence). The germline V and J ends were trimmed by 9 bases and 8 bases, with 22 bases remaining between them. The CDR3 totals 14 residues. CDR3 protein: CASRKSGAQGGYTF. CDR3 nucleotides: TGTGCCAGTCGGAAGAGCGGGGCCCAGGGAGGCTACACCTTC.

This sequence joins TRBV5-4 and TRBJ2-7; 8 bases align to TRBD1. V shed 1 base, J shed 6 bases, and the junction held 6 bases outside the gene matches. The CDR3 is 14 residues long. CDR1 SGHNT and CDR2 YYREEE come from the germline V gene (reference sequence). DNA of the CDR3: TGTGCCAGCAGCTTGATTGAGCAGGGGGCCGAGCAGTACTTC. This gives the protein CASSLIEQGAEQYF. Using reference TRBV5-4 and TRBJ2-7 for the parts outside the CDR3, the full variable domain is ETGVTQSPTHLIKTRGQQVTLRCSSQSGHNTVSWYQQALGQGPQFIFQYYREEENGRGNFPPRFSGLQFPNYSSELNVNALELDDSALYLCASSLIEQGAEQYFGPGTRLTVT.

This clone has just a few counts. J is TRBJ1-1 and V is TRBV5-1, with D possibly being TRBD1 (5 bases). The V end lost 0 bases, the J end lost 4 bases, and 13 bases lay between the germline ends. Looked up from germline, CDR1 is SGHRS and CDR2 is YFSETQ. There are 15 residues in the CDR3. CDR3 DNA sequence: TGCGCCAGCAGCTTGGGCATGGACACGGGCACTGAAGCTTTCTTT. This gives the protein CASSLGMDTGTEAFF.

Here the CDR3 reads CASSYGGGMEAFF. CDR3 DNA: TGTGCCAGCAGTTATGGGGGGGGAATGGAAGCTTTCTTT. The chain uses TRBV6-5 and TRBJ1-1, with D possibly matching TRBD1 (5 bases). Germline V CDR1 and CDR2: MNHEY, SVGAGI. The CDR3 is 13 residues long. V was cut by 3 bases and J by 8 bases, with 13 bases left in between.

The chain combines TRBV11-2 with TRBJ2-5; 11 bases match TRBD2. Per germline, CDR1 SGHAT and CDR2 FQNNGV. CDR3 size: 18 residues. V lost 2 bases to trimming and J lost 5 bases; unmatched junction nucleotides: 13. The CDR3 DNA is TGTGCCAGCAGCTTATTTTTTCAACGGACTAGCGGGCCGGAGACCCAGTACTTC. Translated, it gives CASSLFFQRTSGPETQYF. The entire variable domain, with the rest obtained from reference TRBV11-2 and TRBJ2-5, is as follows: EAGVAQSPRYKIIEKRQSVAFWCNPISGHATLYWYQQILGQGPKLLIQFQNNGVVDDSQLPKDRFSAERLKGVDSTLKIQPAKLEDSAVYLCASSLFFQRTSGPETQYFGPGTRLLVL.

V is TRBV3-1 (or the pseudogene TRBV3-2) and J is TRBJ2-1; D is possibly TRBD2 (7 bases). CDR3 length equals 16 residues. Trimming pared 2 bases from V and 3 bases from J, leaving 14 bases between. CDR1 and CDR2 from the germline V gene are LGHDT and YNNKEL (reference sequence). In nucleotides, the CDR3 is TGTGCCAGCAGCCAACATCTCGGGGGGCTCTACAATGAGCAGTTCTTC. Protein: CASSQHLGGLYNEQFF.

The V call is TRBV4-1, the J call TRBJ2-5, with no clear D. Per the germline V gene, CDR1 is MGHRA and CDR2 is YSYEKL. This CDR3 comprises 14 residues. V was cut by 5 bases and J by 2 bases, with 12 bases left in between. The CDR3 DNA sequence: TGCGCCAGCAGCTACCGAGTGAATCAAGAGACCCAGTACTTC. Its protein product is CASSYRVNQETQYF.